This T cell receptor beta chain was recorded in a study of shared clonotypes between healthy human individuals. Per the study methods: ImmunoSEQ output held junction-only sequences without quality scores, so filtering differed. Some clones are missing from TCRdb's copy, which holds only in-frame ones; the method was immunoSEQ multiplex PCR. Clone size and the V and J calls come from that table; the DNA yielded D and trimming. The sample has 300,000 to 400,000 clones, around 79% seen once; the top ten hold roughly 10%. Notes on the study in general: Larger estimated richness was generally seen in naive subsets than in memory subsets.

V lost 1 base, J lost 2 bases, and 12 bases lay in between. CDR1 and CDR2 from the germline V gene are MGHRA and YSYEKL. This CDR3 has 15 residues. On this clone itself: Its antigen is as yet unknown.

Input material: memory CD4+ T cells sorted from blood. This sample's subset: CD45RA-negative fraction. This chain joins TRBV4-1 and TRBJ2-7; D perhaps matches TRBD2 (5 bases). The source is a man between 25 and 39 years old in good health. The CDR3 here is CASSQGGSIAYEQYF. The CDR3 region has the DNA TGCGCCAGCAGCCAAGGTGGGAGTATCGCCTACGAGCAGTACTTC.